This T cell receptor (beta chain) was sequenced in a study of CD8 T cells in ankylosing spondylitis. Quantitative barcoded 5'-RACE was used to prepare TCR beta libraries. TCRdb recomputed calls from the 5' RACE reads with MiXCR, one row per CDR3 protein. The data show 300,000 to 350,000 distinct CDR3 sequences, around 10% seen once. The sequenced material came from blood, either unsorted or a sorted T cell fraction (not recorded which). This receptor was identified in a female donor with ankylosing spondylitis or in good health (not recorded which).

CDR3 DNA: TGTGCCAGCAGCCAAGACCTCGGGGGGGCCTCCTACAATGAGCAGTTCTTC. This sequence encodes CASSQDLGGASYNEQFF. V gene TRBV3-1 combines with J gene TRBJ2-1, with TRBD2 matching 8 bases. The V gene's germline CDR1 is LGHDT and CDR2 YNNKEL (reference sequence). The CDR3 sequence is 17 residues long. The trim removed 0 bases at V and 0 bases at J, leaving 4 bases unmatched.